This T cell receptor beta chain was recovered during a study of identifying expanded T cells in peripheral blood. Findings of the study overall: Clone count variance between roughly two-week samples rose with total template count. About 1.2 clones differed between technical replicates, versus about 15 and 19 over time.

This clone was observed a handful of times. Its target is unknown. This table comes from immunoSEQ multiplex PCR, and its TCRdb copy is limited to in-frame clones, with some not included. The data show over 100,000 clones, about 87% seen once. No infections or other immune events were documented during collection. V lost 1 base, J lost 3 bases, and 12 bases lay in between. Germline lookup yields CDR1 SEHNR and CDR2 FQNEAQ (reference sequence). This CDR3 contains 15 residues. This TCR came from a person between 18 and 75 years old in good health. The rearrangement joins TRBV7-9 to TRBJ1-2; D remains unclear. Sequencing was carried out using blood. The CDR3 reads CASSLESPEYYGYTF. The CDR3, as DNA: TGTGCCAGCAGCTTAGAAAGCCCCGAGTACTATGGCTACACCTTC. The complete variable domain, with remaining parts taken from reference TRBV7-9 and TRBJ1-2, reads DTGVSQNPRHKITKRGQNVTFRCDPISEHNRLYWYRQTLGQGPEFLTYFQNEAQLEKSRLLSDRFSAERPKGSFSTLEIQRTEQGDSAMYLCASSLESPEYYGYTFGSGTRLTVV.